The 7 T cell receptor beta chains given below trace back to one sample, sequenced in a study of glioma-infiltrating T cells. TCR alpha and beta CDR3 regions were amplified from RNA using iRepertoire nested multiplex PCR. TCRdb analysed the multiplex PCR reads with MiXCR anew, one entry per CDR3 protein. The sample has around 100,000 distinct CDR3 sequences, less than 30% seen once. The sequencing sample was made of glioma tissue, nonneoplastic brain tissue, or PBMCs (not recorded which). The receptors here all came from a human donor with low-grade glioma or glioblastoma, undergoing nonglioma brain surgery, or in good health (not recorded which).

This clonotype was detected ten times or more. The chain employs TRBV7-6 and TRBJ2-7, with D perhaps TRBD1 (6 bases). The CDR3 runs 15 residues. Deletions cut 5 bases from V and 3 bases from J, with 17 bases between. The V gene's germline CDR1 is SGHVS and CDR2 FNYEAQ. Written as DNA, the CDR3 is TGTGCCAGCAGCGCCCAACAGGGCGCGAACTACGAGCAGTACTTC. This gives the protein CASSAQQGANYEQYF.

This clonotype was seen a few times. This rearrangement joins TRBV2 to TRBJ2-2, with 8 bases matching TRBD1. V shed 7 bases and J 6 bases; nucleotides not matched to a gene: 10. CDR1 SNHLY and CDR2 FYNNEI come from the germline V gene. The CDR3 contains 15 residues. This CDR3 reads CASNPGGAWAGELFF. The CDR3 bases are TGTGCCAGCAACCCAGGGGGCGCGTGGGCCGGGGAGCTGTTTTTT.

This clonotype occurred a few times. The J gene is TRBJ2-5, the V gene TRBV2; D gene unclear. The germline V and J ends were trimmed by 7 bases and 1 base, with 10 bases remaining between them. Germline-derived CDR1 and CDR2 are SNHLY and FYNNEI. CDR3 length: 13 residues. The CDR3 sequence is CASKGDIQETQYF. CDR3 in DNA: TGTGCCAGCAAAGGTGATATCCAAGAGACCCAGTACTTC.

V gene TRBV12-3 or TRBV12-4 combines with J gene TRBJ1-5, with 8 bases fitting TRBD1. Trimming at V came to 3 bases and at J to 4 bases, leaving 5 bases not matched to a gene. This CDR3 has 15 amino acids. The CDR3 region has the DNA TGTGCCAGCAGTTTCGGGGACAGGTTTAATCAGCCCCAGCATTTT. Translated, it gives CASSFGDRFNQPQHF.

Details on this clonotype: Being one base from a much bigger clone, this may be a read error. CDR3 protein: CASSLSGATNNEHYF. The CDR3 nucleotides read TGTGCCAGCAGTCTCTCCGGGGCCACTAATAACGAGCATTACTTC. The chain combines TRBV28 with TRBJ2-7; D may match TRBD1 or TRBD2 (5 bases each). There are 15 residues in the CDR3. CDR1 is MDHEN, CDR2 SYDVKM, per germline.

This clonotype was detected once. The conserved phenylalanine or tryptophan normally closing the CDR3 is absent here, so this likely arose from a read error. This sequence joins TRBV12-3 or TRBV12-4 and TRBJ1-5; D is uncertain. Trimming stripped 3 bases from V and 3 bases from J, with 9 bases between. The CDR3 totals 14 residues. The CDR3 loop reads CASSLLTINQPQHY. DNA of the CDR3: TGTGCCAGCAGTTTGTTGACCATCAATCAGCCCCAGCATTAT.

This clonotype appeared many times. The chain employs TRBV7-2 and TRBJ2-3; the D is unclear. Trimming shortened V by 4 bases and J by 3 bases, and 2 bases separated the two germline ends. The CDR3 has 11 residues. Germline V gene sequence: CDR1 SGHTA, CDR2 FQGNSA. The CDR3 loop is CASSWTDTQYF. For the CDR3, the DNA is TGTGCCAGCAGCTGGACAGATACGCAGTATTTT.